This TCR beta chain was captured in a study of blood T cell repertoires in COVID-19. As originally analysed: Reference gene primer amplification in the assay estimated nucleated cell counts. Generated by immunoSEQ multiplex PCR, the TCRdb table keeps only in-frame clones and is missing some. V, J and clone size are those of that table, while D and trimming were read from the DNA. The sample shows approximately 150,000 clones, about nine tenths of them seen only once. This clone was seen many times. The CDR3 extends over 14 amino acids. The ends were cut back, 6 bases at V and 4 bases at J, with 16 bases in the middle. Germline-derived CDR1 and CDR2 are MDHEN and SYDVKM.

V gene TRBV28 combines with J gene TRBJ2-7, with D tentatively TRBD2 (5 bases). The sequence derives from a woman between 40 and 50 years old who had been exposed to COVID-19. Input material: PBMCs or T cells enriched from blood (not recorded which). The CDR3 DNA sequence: TGTGCCAGCAGAGACGGTCTAGCAGTTTACGAGCAGTACTTC. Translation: CASRDGLAVYEQYF. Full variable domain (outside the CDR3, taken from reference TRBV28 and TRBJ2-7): DVKVTQSSRYLVKRTGEKVFLECVQDMDHENMFWYRQDPGLGLRLIYFSYDVKMKEKGDIPEGYSVSREKKERFSLILESASTNQTSMYLCASRDGLAVYEQYFGPGTRLTVT.